The subject of this entry is one T cell receptor (beta chain). Its antigen is not identified. Repertoires were generated with immunoSEQ multiplex PCR, while TCRdb's copy carries only in-frame clones and drops some. The repertoire holds around 150,000 clones, with 90% as singletons. This entry belongs to a study of OX40 agonist ivuxolimab in advanced cancers. Whole-study results and caveats: Expansion of clones was among the lowest in partial responders at 0.1-3.0 mg/kg. The authors did not determine the antigen specificity of the expanded peripheral T cells.

This CDR3 contains 11 residues. Germline V lookup: CDR1 SEHNR, CDR2 FQNEAQ (reference sequence). Trimming took off 8 bases at V and 8 bases at J, with 12 bases between the two ends. The sequencing used CD4+ or CD8+ T cells sorted from blood, collected in a trial of the OX40 agonist ivuxolimab. The V gene is TRBV7-9, the J gene TRBJ1-2; a possible D gene is TRBD1 (6 bases). This sequence originates from an adult with an advanced solid tumor such as melanoma, head and neck, liver or kidney cancer. The CDR3 sequence: CASSVGGGYTF. CDR3 coding DNA: TGTGCCAGCTCGGTGGGGGGCGGCTACACCTTC.